This T cell receptor (beta chain) is drawn from a study of cytomegalovirus exposure and HLA in healthy donors. CDR1 LNHDA and CDR2 SQIVND come from the germline V gene (reference sequence). The CDR3 runs to 14 residues. V was clipped by 10 bases and J by 1 base; unmatched bases: 9. PCR used 60 Vbeta primers and 13 Jbeta primers. Profiled with immunoSEQ multiplex PCR; TCRdb holds only in-frame clones, not every one. Among 200,000 to 250,000 clones listed, around 76% were seen once. This clone was picked up a small number of times. The antigen is undetermined. Study outcomes and limitations: Presence/absence analyses rested on an assumption that sequencing depth was roughly uniform across donors. Overall, approximately 150 TCR beta chains were annotated as cytomegalovirus-associated. The likely explanation for a cluster of highly shared sequence variants was sequencing artifact. The availability of immune exposure information extended only to CMV serostatus.

This chain connects TRBV19 to TRBJ2-5; 7 bases are shared with TRBD2. Source material: PBMCs. This TCR was sampled from a man between 18 and 29 years old in good health and CMV-seronegative. CDR3 DNA: TGTGCCACCCGAACCCCGGGGGGCCAAGAGACCCAGTACTTC. This codes for CATRTPGGQETQYF.